This paragraph covers one T cell receptor beta chain sequence. Its antigen is not known. The junction does not match germline at one end; this may be a read error. This CDR3 spans 14 amino acids. Germline-derived CDR1 and CDR2 are LGHNA and YSLEER. TCRdb re-derived calls from the reads in MiXCR, one entry per CDR3 protein. Among approximately 120,000 distinct CDR3 sequences, 29% were seen once, and the ten largest hold about 81%. This sample stems from a study of T cell repertoires in cytomegalovirus infection. On the study more broadly: Both recently identified HLA-C-restricted and well-studied HLA-B-restricted CMV epitopes were used in the study. Evidence of both CMV infection and a matching HLA type came from public TCR beta signatures. Notes on the study in general: Totalled public TCR beta family frequency picked out people who carried CMV plus the relevant HLA. In two of eight donors, the top clonotype was HLA-C-restricted CMV-specific.

This TCR was recovered from a human donor in good health (CMV status not recorded). Some clones in this sample may be carry-over from other donors' samples. Specimen: CD8+ T cells from cultured PBMCs, collected from culture after CMV antigen stimulation. The J gene is TRBJ1-1, the V gene TRBV4-3; TRBD1 matches 8 bases. CDR3 loop: CASSFTGGSTEAIF. CDR3 DNA sequence: TGCGCCAGCAGCTTTACAGGGGGTAGTACTGAAGCTATCTTT.